This TCR beta chain was recovered during a study of early T cells in non-severe SARS-CoV-2 infection. CDR1 and CDR2 from the germline V gene are SGHVS and FQNEAQ. With V trimmed by 2 bases and J by 6 bases, 3 bases remained unmatched. The CDR3 has 14 residues. Attached unique molecular identifiers marked individual cDNA molecules. TCRdb itself ran the 5' RACE reads through MiXCR, one entry per CDR3 protein. The sample lists around 93,000 distinct CDR3 sequences; about 12% were seen once. The chain has TRBV7-8 and TRBJ1-4; 7 nucleotides line up with TRBD1. This TCR derives from an adult who was a healthcare worker with PCR-confirmed SARS-CoV-2 infection or an uninfected control (not recorded which). The sample was whole blood, taken at baseline. The DNA for the CDR3 is TGTGCCAGCAGCTTACGGGACAGAGATGAAAAACTGTTTTTT. Amino acid sequence: CASSLRDRDEKLFF.